The TCR beta chain under discussion was sequenced for a study of circulating CD8 cells and anti-PD-1 response in melanoma. Turning to the study itself: Anti-PD-1 was first-line therapy for about 50% of the 13 patients. Complete or partial response defined responders; stable or progressive disease, non-responders.

TCR libraries were prepared from roughly 15 ng of total RNA with the QIAseq Immune Repertoire TCR panel. A single record per CDR3 protein comes from TCRdb applying MiXCR to the reads. The table includes roughly 1,100 distinct CDR3 sequences, roughly 10% detected once. This clonotype is labeled as medium-sized. Its cognate antigen is unknown. The CDR3 spans 13 residues. Between the trimmed V and J ends, which lost 6 bases and 0 bases, there was a span of 9 bases. Germline V gives CDR1 MNHEY, CDR2 SMNVEV (reference sequence). From live CD3+CD8+TCRalphabeta+ cells, four PD-1 and/or TIGIT subsets were sorted. Study observations and caveats: Under 8% of TRB clonotypes were shared between subsets at M1. Diversity ranked highest in DNEG and lowest in TIGIT subsets.

The receptor was derived from a human donor with melanoma. The source was CD8+ T cells from PBMCs, collected at baseline or after one month of anti-PD-1 therapy (not recorded which). The chain links TRBV27 to TRBJ2-7; weak D call: TRBD1 (5 bases). Here the CDR3 reads CASSPRASYEQYF. The CDR3 DNA is TGTGCCAGCAGCCCCAGGGCCTCCTACGAGCAGTACTTC.